The 29 T cell receptor beta chains reported below all come from one sample, sequenced in a study of T cells in Graves' hyperthyroidism and ophthalmopathy. Amplified TCR beta CDR3 regions came from RNA transcripts. In the first-round RT-PCR of the TCR CDR3, the HTBI primer set was used. TCRdb re-analysed the multiplex PCR reads in MiXCR, keeping a single row per CDR3 protein. Among 250,000 to 400,000 distinct CDR3 sequences listed, roughly 13% were seen once. The sequenced sample was blood. The receptors derive from a woman aged 40-49 years with Graves' ophthalmopathy.

This clonotype was observed a handful of times. The V and J genes are TRBV13 and TRBJ2-1, with 9 bases identical to TRBD2. The CDR3 length is 16 residues. The trim removed 1 base at V and 7 bases at J, leaving 8 bases unmatched. From germline, CDR1 is PRHDT and CDR2 FYEKMQ (reference sequence). The CDR3 DNA follows: TGTGCCAGCAGCTTAGCCAACGGGACTAGCTTGAATGAGCAGTTCTTC. This codes for CASSLANGTSLNEQFF.

The chain uses TRBV29-1 and TRBJ2-1, with TRBD2 matching 7 bases. Unmatched junction bases numbered 6, after V lost 7 bases and J lost 6 bases. The CDR3 has 12 residues. The germline V gene has CDR1 SQVTM and CDR2 ANQGSEA. The CDR3 nucleotides read TGCAGCGGGGGGGGAAGGGTCAATGAGCAGTTCTTC. Amino acids: CSGGGRVNEQFF.

There are a few counts of this clonotype. The chain has TRBV13 and TRBJ2-5; 9 bases fit TRBD2. V dropped 1 base and J dropped 5; count of bases not matched to a gene: 11. The CDR3 contains 17 residues. Germline values: CDR1 PRHDT, CDR2 FYEKMQ (reference sequence). The CDR3 loop is CASSLEGTSFSQETQYF. CDR3 coding DNA: TGTGCCAGCAGCTTAGAAGGGACTAGCTTTAGTCAGGAGACCCAGTACTTC.

This clonotype was detected only a few times. The chain employs TRBV19 and TRBJ1-2, with a weak D call TRBD1 (5 bases). This CDR3 is 14 amino acids long. The V gene lost 3 bases and the J gene lost 7 bases, with 15 bases spanning the gap. Germline CDR1 reads LNHDA; CDR2 reads SQIVND (reference sequence). This chain's CDR3 is CASSIPYSGTGYTF. The CDR3 DNA reads TGTGCCAGTAGTATTCCCTACAGCGGGACTGGCTACACCTTC.

This clonotype was counted at least ten times. This chain connects TRBV27 to TRBJ1-1; D is uncertain. The V gene lost 3 bases and the J gene lost 0 bases, with 14 bases spanning the gap. In germline, CDR1 is MNHEY, CDR2 SMNVEV (reference sequence). CDR3 length: 16 residues. CDR3 coding DNA: TGTGCCAGCAGTTTCCTCCCATTTACCTTGAACACTGAAGCTTTCTTT. Encoded protein: CASSFLPFTLNTEAFF.

This clonotype was counted at least ten times. CDR3 sequence (DNA): TGTGCCAGCAGCCAAGAGAGGAATGAGCAGTTCTTC. It codes for CASSQERNEQFF. The rearrangement links TRBV3-1 to TRBJ2-1; no clear D gene. Germline CDR1 reads LGHDT; CDR2 reads YNNKEL (reference sequence). Trimming removed 0 bases from V and 7 bases from J, with 4 bases in between. CDR3 length: 12 residues.

This clonotype has a count of ten or more. The chain uses TRBV29-1 and TRBJ2-5, with 8 positions matching TRBD2. The CDR3 is 15 amino acids. Germline CDR1 SQVTM, CDR2 ANQGSEA. J gave up 1 base and V 3 bases, and 7 bases lay outside the gene matches. CDR3 nucleotide sequence: TGCAGCGTTGAGGGTAGCGGGATCCCCCAAGAGACCCAGTACTTC. Its translation: CSVEGSGIPQETQYF.

This clonotype was counted a few times. This chain links TRBV29-1 with TRBJ2-3; the D is unclear. Germline lookup yields CDR1 SQVTM and CDR2 ANQGSEA. This CDR3 has 11 amino acids. The V and J ends lost 2 bases and 5 bases respectively, with 5 bases between them. CDR3 sequence (DNA): TGCAGCGTTGAAACGGGAGATACGCAGTATTTT. Translated, it gives CSVETGDTQYF.

The gene calls are TRBV4-1 and TRBJ1-5, with D possibly matching TRBD1 (5 bases). There are 15 residues in the CDR3. Trimming shortened V by 4 bases and J by 7 bases, and 17 bases separated the two germline ends. CDR1 and CDR2 (germline): MGHRA, YSYEKL. CDR3 DNA sequence: TGCGCCAGCAGCCGCGACGGGAGGGGATTCCAGCCCCAGCATTTT. As protein: CASSRDGRGFQPQHF.

This clonotype came up many times. V gene TRBV6-1 combines with J gene TRBJ1-1, with TRBD1 matching over 7 bases. The germline V gene encodes CDR1 MNHNS and CDR2 SASEGT. This CDR3 comprises 13 residues. V lost 6 bases to trimming and J lost 4 bases; unmatched junction nucleotides: 5. The chain's CDR3 is CASRTGRTTEAFF. The CDR3 DNA reads as TGTGCCAGCAGGACAGGGCGTACCACTGAAGCTTTCTTT.

The chain is built from TRBV7-9 and TRBJ2-3; tentatively, D is TRBD2 (6 bases). V was clipped by 1 base and J by 2 bases, with 13 bases between them. From germline, CDR1 is SEHNR and CDR2 FQNEAQ (reference sequence). The CDR3 has 16 amino acids. The CDR3: CASSLVGGGTTDTQYF. The CDR3 nucleotides read TGTGCCAGCAGCTTAGTCGGGGGAGGAACCACAGATACGCAGTATTTT.

This clonotype was observed many times. The chain combines TRBV28 with TRBJ2-3, with TRBD2 matching 8 bases. V shed 8 bases and J 3 bases; nucleotides not matched to a gene: 16. The CDR3 has 17 amino acids. Germline V gene sequence: CDR1 MDHEN, CDR2 SYDVKM. CDR3 nucleotides: TGTGCCAGCCGGCCCTACTTCAGGCGGGAGGCGACAGATACGCAGTATTTT. Residues: CASRPYFRREATDTQYF.

The gene calls are TRBV7-9 and TRBJ1-6, with 11 bases identical to TRBD1. With V trimmed by 3 bases and J by 9 bases, 13 bases remained unmatched. Per the germline V gene, CDR1 is SEHNR and CDR2 is FQNEAQ (reference sequence). The length of the CDR3 is 18 residues. In nucleotides, the CDR3 is TGTGCCAGCAGCTTCCCCGGGACAGGGGGTGGCGTTAGTTCACCCCTCCACTTT. The encoded protein is CASSFPGTGGGVSSPLHF.

This clonotype was observed at least ten times. The chain has TRBV20-1 and TRBJ2-1; 8 bases are shared with TRBD2. This CDR3 spans 13 amino acids. Germline lookup yields CDR1 DFQATT and CDR2 SNEGSKA (reference sequence). V was clipped by 6 bases and J by 9 bases; unmatched bases: 10. The CDR3 sequence: CSAGGGRSGEQFF. The DNA for the CDR3 is TGCAGTGCCGGGGGGGGGCGGTCGGGTGAGCAGTTCTTC.

This clonotype was detected only a few times. V and J are TRBV20-1 and TRBJ2-5, with TRBD2 identical over 8 bases. The germline gives CDR1 DFQATT, CDR2 SNEGSKA (reference sequence). The CDR3 extends over 15 amino acids. After removal of 0 bases from V and 6 bases from J, the junction contained 9 bases not matched to a gene. The CDR3 DNA is TGCAGTGCTAGAGATAGACGGGGGGGCCTGCAGACCCAGTACTTC. It translates to CSARDRRGGLQTQYF.

This clonotype was detected only a few times. V is TRBV9 and J is TRBJ2-4; the D gene is possibly TRBD1 (6 bases). The V end was cut by 4 bases, the J end by 9 bases, with 17 bases between. Germline V gene data show CDR1 as SGDLS and CDR2 as YYNGEE. This CDR3 has 14 residues. The CDR3 is CASSSRDILGIQYF. For the CDR3, the DNA is TGTGCCAGCAGCAGCCGGGACATCCTTGGCATTCAGTACTTC.

This clonotype was recorded at least ten times. V is TRBV6-1 and J is TRBJ1-1, with D unresolved. CDR3 length: 14 residues. Germline values: CDR1 MNHNS, CDR2 SASEGT. V shed 6 bases and J shed 0 bases, with 11 bases lying between them. The CDR3 spells CASRVRHMNTEAFF. The CDR3 coding sequence is TGTGCCAGCAGAGTCCGCCACATGAACACTGAAGCTTTCTTT.

The chain has TRBV5-1 and TRBJ2-1; unclear D gene. The length of the CDR3 is 15 residues. Between the trimmed V and J ends, which lost 0 bases and 4 bases, there was a span of 11 bases. Germline CDR1 reads SGHRS; CDR2 reads YFSETQ. The CDR3 sequence is CASSLVLGLYNEQFF. CDR3 bases: TGCGCCAGCAGCTTGGTCTTGGGCCTTTACAATGAGCAGTTCTTC.

Concerning this clonotype itself: This may arise from a read error, as a much more abundant clone is one base away. This is likely a read error, given that the CDR3 carries no conserved phenylalanine or tryptophan at its end. The chain employs TRBV28 and TRBJ2-5; 8 nucleotides agree with TRBD2. This CDR3 spans 16 amino acids. In germline, CDR1 is MDHEN, CDR2 SYDVKM. Germline trimming cut 3 bases from V and 4 bases from J; bases unmatched to any gene: 10. This CDR3 is CASSFDPPGGRETQYS. As DNA, the CDR3 is TGTGCCAGCAGTTTCGACCCACCGGGGGGGCGAGAGACCCAGTACTCC.

In its sample, this clonotype was seen a few times. The chain couples TRBV29-1 to TRBJ1-2; the D gene is possibly TRBD1 (5 bases). This CDR3 comprises 13 residues. Germline assignment: CDR1 SQVTM and CDR2 ANQGSEA. Between the trimmed V and J ends, which lost 5 bases and 7 bases, there was a span of 17 bases. CDR3 bases: TGCAGCGTTCGCGACAGCCGCTATGGTGGCTACACCTTC. Amino acids: CSVRDSRYGGYTF.

This clonotype has at least ten counts. The gene calls are TRBV5-6 and TRBJ2-1, with TRBD1 matching 8 bases. CDR3 length: 16 amino acids. V was pared by 0 bases and J by 7 bases, with 9 bases of the junction left unmatched. The germline V gene has CDR1 SGHDT and CDR2 YYEEEE. The CDR3 loop reads CASSLVAGGVSNEQFF. DNA of the CDR3: TGTGCCAGCAGCTTGGTGGCAGGGGGCGTTTCAAATGAGCAGTTCTTC.

This clonotype appeared a few times. The rearrangement uses TRBV7-9 and TRBJ1-5; D unclear. This CDR3 is built from 12 residues. Germline V CDR1 and CDR2: SEHNR, FQNEAQ (reference sequence). Trimming removed 2 bases at V and 7 bases at J, with 6 bases between. This chain's CDR3 is CASSLNGQPQHF. The CDR3 region has the DNA TGTGCCAGCAGCTTAAACGGACAGCCCCAGCATTTT. The variable domain in full, completed from reference TRBV7-9 and TRBJ1-5, reads DTGVSQNPRHKITKRGQNVTFRCDPISEHNRLYWYRQTLGQGPEFLTYFQNEAQLEKSRLLSDRFSAERPKGSFSTLEIQRTEQGDSAMYLCASSLNGQPQHFGDGTRLSIL.

This clonotype appeared many times. The chain has TRBV19 and TRBJ2-3; 11 bases are shared with TRBD2. Germline CDR1 LNHDA, CDR2 SQIVND (reference sequence). The CDR3 runs to 14 residues. V trimming: 6 bases; J trimming: 6 bases; junction bases outside the gene matches: 5. For the CDR3, the DNA is TGTGCCAGTAGGCTACTAGCGGGAGTTGATACGCAGTATTTT. As protein: CASRLLAGVDTQYF.

The chain couples TRBV15 to TRBJ1-5; TRBD1 is a possible D gene (5 bases). V was trimmed by 0 bases and J by 7 bases, leaving 10 bases between them. The germline V gene encodes CDR1 LNHNV and CDR2 YYDKDF (reference sequence). The CDR3 covers 14 residues. This chain's CDR3 is CATSRDRGFQPQHF. In nucleotides, the CDR3 is TGTGCCACCAGCAGAGATCGGGGGTTCCAGCCCCAGCATTTT.

Many counts were recorded for this clonotype. The genes are TRBV3-1 and TRBJ2-7; D remains unclear. The CDR3 is made up of 11 amino acids. The germline gives CDR1 LGHDT, CDR2 YNNKEL (reference sequence). V was shortened by 0 bases and J by 9 bases, with 6 bases between the two germline ends. The CDR3 sequence: CASSQETRQYF. CDR3 bases: TGTGCCAGCAGCCAAGAAACAAGGCAGTACTTC.

This clonotype was seen at least ten times. V and J are TRBV19 and TRBJ1-1; D unresolved. CDR3 length: 12 amino acids. The germline V gene has CDR1 LNHDA and CDR2 SQIVND (reference sequence). Trimming shortened V by 7 bases and J by 4 bases, and 10 bases separated the two germline ends. In DNA form, the CDR3 reads TGTGCCAGTAATGAGATGGGCACTGAAGCTTTCTTT. Amino acids: CASNEMGTEAFF.

This chain links TRBV6-1 with TRBJ1-2; D is unresolved. The V and J ends lost 0 bases and 8 bases respectively, with 10 bases between them. The CDR3 runs to 13 residues. CDR1 MNHNS and CDR2 SASEGT come from the germline V gene. CDR3 protein: CASSEAAGMGYTF. CDR3 sequence (DNA): TGTGCCAGCAGTGAAGCGGCGGGGATGGGCTACACCTTC.

This clonotype appeared a few times. This chain joins TRBV19 and TRBJ2-6, with unresolved D. The CDR3 runs to 15 residues. CDR1 and CDR2 from the germline V gene are LNHDA and SQIVND (reference sequence). Deletions cut 3 bases from V and 1 base from J, with 7 bases between. CDR3 nucleotide sequence: TGTGCCAGTAGTATCAGTGTGTCTGGGGCCAACGTCCTGACTTTC. It yields the protein CASSISVSGANVLTF. The full variable domain, in which reference TRBV19 and TRBJ2-6 provide the parts outside the CDR3, is DGGITQSPKYLFRKEGQNVTLSCEQNLNHDAMYWYRQDPGQGLRLIYYSQIVNDFQKGDIAEGYSVSREKKESFPLTVTSAQKNPTAFYLCASSISVSGANVLTFGAGSRLTVL.

This clonotype was detected many times. This chain links TRBV19 with TRBJ1-5; unclear D gene. The CDR3 length is 15 residues. Germline assignment: CDR1 LNHDA and CDR2 SQIVND (reference sequence). Trimming shortened V by 5 bases and J by 3 bases, and 14 bases separated the two germline ends. The CDR3 bases are TGTGCCAGTAGTTTTACAGCCTCAAACAATCAGCCCCAGCATTTT. Amino acids: CASSFTASNNQPQHF.